Sequencing of this T cell receptor (beta chain) was carried out in a study of CD8+ T cells in alopecia areata. V shed 3 bases and J shed 3 bases, with 12 bases lying between them. The V gene's germline CDR1 is LNHDA and CDR2 SQIVND (reference sequence). The length of the CDR3 is 14 residues. General study findings and limits: TCR sharing was clearer in mice than between patients, perhaps partly owing to patient HLA diversity. Scalp samples also contribute reads from the resident alphabeta T cells found in normal skin. Scalp lesions, especially in alopecia totalis/universalis, had higher clonality than normal scalp.

Once RNA had been extracted, it was reverse transcribed into cDNA to act as the sequencing template. Some clones are missing from TCRdb's copy, which holds only in-frame ones; the method was immunoSEQ multiplex PCR. In the table there are approximately 34,000 clones, 45% to 60% of which are singletons. Specimens obtained from alopecia areata patients comprised lesional scalp punch biopsies and peripheral blood. In the case of this clone: Antigen unknown.

The clonotype comes from a human donor with alopecia areata. This chain joins TRBV19 and TRBJ2-7; D uncertain. The sample comprised NKG2D-high CD8+ T cells sorted from blood. The CDR3 loop is CASSISLDRYEQYF. The CDR3 region has the DNA TGTGCCAGTAGTATTAGCTTGGACCGCTACGAGCAGTACTTC.